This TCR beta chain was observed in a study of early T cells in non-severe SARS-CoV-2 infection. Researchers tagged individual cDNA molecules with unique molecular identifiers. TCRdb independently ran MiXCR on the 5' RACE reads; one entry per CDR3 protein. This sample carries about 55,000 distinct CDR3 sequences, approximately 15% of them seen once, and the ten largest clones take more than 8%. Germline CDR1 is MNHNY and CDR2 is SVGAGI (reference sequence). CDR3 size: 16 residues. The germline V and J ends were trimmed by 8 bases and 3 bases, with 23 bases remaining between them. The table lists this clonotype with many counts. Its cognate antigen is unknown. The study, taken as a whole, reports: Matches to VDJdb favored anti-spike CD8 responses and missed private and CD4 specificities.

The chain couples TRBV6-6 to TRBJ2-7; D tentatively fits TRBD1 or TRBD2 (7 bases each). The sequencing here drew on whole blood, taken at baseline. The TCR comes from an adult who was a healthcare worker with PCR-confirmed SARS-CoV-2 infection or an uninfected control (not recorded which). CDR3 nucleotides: TGTGCCAGCGTAGCCGGGGGGACAGCAATCCTCTACGAGCAGTACTTC. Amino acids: CASVAGGTAILYEQYF.